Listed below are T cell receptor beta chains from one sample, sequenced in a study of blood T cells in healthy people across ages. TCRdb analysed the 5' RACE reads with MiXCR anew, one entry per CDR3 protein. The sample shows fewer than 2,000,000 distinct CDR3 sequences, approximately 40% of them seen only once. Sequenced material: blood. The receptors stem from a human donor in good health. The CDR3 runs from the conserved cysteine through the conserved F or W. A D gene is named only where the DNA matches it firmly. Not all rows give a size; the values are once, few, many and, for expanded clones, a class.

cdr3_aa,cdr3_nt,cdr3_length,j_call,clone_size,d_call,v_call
CASGLQGGQPQHF,TGTGCCAGCGGTCTTCAGGGTGGTCAGCCCCAGCATTTT,13,TRBJ1-5,.,.,TRBV7-9
CASSEAGTGVYEQYF,TGTGCCAGCAGCGAGGCGGGGACAGGCGTCTACGAGCAGTACTTC,15,TRBJ2-7,many,TRBD1,TRBV9
CASSSDRPQHF,TGTGCCAGCAGCTCCGACAGGCCCCAGCATTTT,11,TRBJ1-5,.,.,TRBV7-3
CASSPLTAGSADTQYF,TGTGCCAGCAGCCCGTTGACAGCGGGTTCAGCAGATACGCAGTATTTT,16,TRBJ2-3,.,.,TRBV5-4
CASSVGSLNEKLFF,TGTGCCAGCAGCGTAGGCAGCCTGAATGAAAAACTGTTTTTT,14,TRBJ1-4,.,.,TRBV9
CSARVMNYGYTF,TGCAGTGCCAGAGTCATGAACTATGGCTACACCTTC,12,TRBJ1-2,once,.,TRBV20-1
CASRRGTTWFF,TGTGCCAGCAGACGGGGCACCACGTGGTTCTTC,11,TRBJ2-1,.,.,TRBV28
CASSGTAYNSPLHF,TGTGCCAGTTCCGGGACGGCATATAATTCACCCCTCCACTTT,14,TRBJ1-6,few,.,TRBV6-6
CASSSLSSGLAGQETQYF,TGTGCCAGCAGCTCCCTCTCATCGGGACTAGCGGGACAAGAGACCCAGTACTTC,18,TRBJ2-5,many,TRBD2,TRBV11-1
CASSPIGTSGGTPLEQYF,TGTGCCAGCAGCCCCATAGGGACTAGCGGGGGGACCCCTCTTGAGCAGTACTTC,18,TRBJ2-7,.,TRBD2,TRBV7-6
CASNQGQNEQYF,TGTGCCAGCAACCAGGGACAGAACGAGCAGTACTTC,12,TRBJ2-7,few,TRBD1,TRBV3-1
CASSPHGQGEQYF,TGTGCCAGCTCACCTCATGGACAGGGCGAGCAGTACTTC,13,TRBJ2-7,.,TRBD1,TRBV18
CATWTAAATEAFF,TGTGCCACCTGGACAGCCGCCGCCACTGAAGCTTTCTTT,13,TRBJ1-1,.,.,TRBV10-3
CASSPFWVGADTQYF,TGTGCCAGCAGTCCCTTTTGGGTAGGGGCGGATACGCAGTATTTT,15,TRBJ2-3,few,.,TRBV6-5
CSAVPPDRATDGYTF,TGCAGTGCTGTCCCCCCTGACAGGGCGACCGATGGCTACACCTTC,15,TRBJ1-2,.,TRBD1,TRBV20-1
CASSLVRGDAQYF,TGTGCCAGCAGTTTAGTGAGAGGAGATGCGCAGTATTTT,13,TRBJ2-3,.,.,TRBV12-3/TRBV12-4
CASSQDTGGWLGEQFF,TGTGCCAGCAGCCAAGATACGGGGGGCTGGCTGGGTGAGCAGTTCTTC,16,TRBJ2-1,.,.,TRBV14
CASSFRLNQETQYF,TGCGCCAGCAGCTTCCGGCTAAACCAAGAGACCCAGTACTTC,14,TRBJ2-5,.,.,TRBV5-1
CASEGIRGLTEAFF,TGTGCCAGCGAGGGGATCAGGGGCCTCACTGAAGCTTTCTTT,14,TRBJ1-1,.,.,TRBV12-3/TRBV12-4